The 27 T cell receptor beta chains below come from one sample, sequenced in a study of T cells in localized non-small cell lung cancer. Libraries were prepared by immunoSEQ multiplex PCR; TCRdb keeps only in-frame clonotypes and omits some of them. The data contain 100,000 to 150,000 clones, more than 80% of them singletons. This specimen was peripheral blood, taken before any cancer treatment. These TCRs come from a female donor at least 60 years old with stage I lung adenocarcinoma.

The chain recombines TRBV28 with TRBJ1-2; D ambiguous. CDR1 MDHEN and CDR2 SYDVKM come from the germline V gene. V was clipped by 5 bases and J by 14 bases, with 15 bases between them. The CDR3 is made up of 11 amino acids. This CDR3 reads CASSPRPGLTF. In DNA form, the CDR3 reads TGTGCCAGCAGTCCTCGACCCGGGCTGACCTTC.

The rearrangement joins TRBV2 to TRBJ2-5; D unresolved. The V gene lost 7 bases and the J gene lost 1 base, with 10 bases spanning the gap. Germline V CDR1 and CDR2: SNHLY, FYNNEI. The CDR3 loop spans 13 amino acids. The CDR3 nucleotides are TGTGCCAGCATAACACAGATCCAAGAGACCCAGTACTTC. Its protein is CASITQIQETQYF.

This chain connects TRBV30 to TRBJ2-2; D is unresolved. Trimming cost V 0 bases and J 3 bases, with 11 bases left between them. Germline V lookup: CDR1 GTSNPN, CDR2 SVGIG (reference sequence). CDR3 length: 15 amino acids. The CDR3 region has the DNA TGTGCCTGGAGTGTAGAGACCTCGGACACCGGGGAGCTGTTTTTT. Its protein product is CAWSVETSDTGELFF.

Worth noting for this clone: Germline is not matched at one junction end, which may reflect a read error. The chain uses TRBV6-6 and TRBJ2-5; D not certain. Germline V gives CDR1 MNHNY, CDR2 SVGAGI (reference sequence). The CDR3 covers 12 residues. The CDR3 reads CASRTTGLPSDF. CDR3 in DNA: TGTGCCAGCAGGACGACTGGTCTTCCGTCCGACTTC.

This clone showed up just a few times. This chain connects TRBV4-1 to TRBJ2-5, with TRBD1 identical over 8 bases. Per germline, CDR1 MGHRA and CDR2 YSYEKL. With V trimmed by 1 base and J by 1 base, 2 bases remained unmatched. The CDR3 has 15 residues. The CDR3 DNA follows: TGCGCCAGCAGCCAAGGGACAGGGCTCCAAGAGACCCAGTACTTC. It encodes CASSQGTGLQETQYF.

The genes are TRBV7-2 and TRBJ2-3, with 10 bases lining up with TRBD2. V gave up 4 bases and J gave up 2 bases; unmatched junction bases: 6. Germline V gene lookup returns CDR1 SGHTA and CDR2 FQGNSA. The length of the CDR3 is 16 residues. The CDR3 spells CASSSKLAGYTDTQYF. The CDR3 nucleotides read TGTGCCAGCAGCTCAAAACTAGCGGGATACACAGATACGCAGTATTTT. Filled out from reference TRBV7-2 and TRBJ2-3, the complete variable domain reads GAGVSQSPSNKVTEKGKDVELRCDPISGHTALYWYRQSLGQGLEFLIYFQGNSAPDKSGLPSDRFSAERTGGSVSTLTIQRTQQEDSAVYLCASSSKLAGYTDTQYFGPGTRLTVL.

The CDR3 DNA sequence: TGCGCCAGCAGCCGGCCCAGCGGAGACTCCTACGAGCAGTACTTC. Protein: CASSRPSGDSYEQYF. V usage is TRBV5-1 and J usage is TRBJ2-7, with D perhaps matching TRBD2 (5 bases). CDR3 length: 15 amino acids. Between the trimmed V and J ends, which lost 4 bases and 0 bases, there was a span of 14 bases. Per the germline V gene, CDR1 is SGHRS and CDR2 is YFSETQ.

V gene TRBV2 combines with J gene TRBJ1-4; D is perhaps TRBD1 (6 bases). The germline CDR1 and CDR2 sequences are SNHLY and FYNNEI. Trimming took 1 base from V and 8 from J, leaving 11 bases between them. The CDR3 is 14 amino acids. The CDR3 loop reads CASSEVAGDEKLFF. CDR3 coding DNA: TGTGCCAGCAGTGAAGTGGCAGGGGACGAAAAACTGTTTTTT.

The chain couples TRBV5-1 to TRBJ2-7, with D perhaps matching TRBD1 (6 bases). This CDR3 comprises 15 residues. The V gene's germline CDR1 is SGHRS and CDR2 YFSETQ. Trimming left V 4 bases short and J 5 bases short, with 19 bases between. DNA for the CDR3: TGCGCCAGCAGCCCTACCTCGCGGACAGTAAACGAGCAGTACTTC. Protein sequence: CASSPTSRTVNEQYF.

This clone was seen more than once but under ten times. The chain recombines TRBV5-4 with TRBJ1-2, with D possibly being TRBD1 (5 bases). Germline assignment: CDR1 SGHNT and CDR2 YYREEE (reference sequence). The V end was cut by 0 bases, the J end by 6 bases, with 12 bases between. This CDR3 spans 14 amino acids. CDR3 coding DNA: TGTGCCAGCAGCTTGGCTGGACTAGGGGATGGCTACACCTTC. Protein sequence: CASSLAGLGDGYTF.

The gene calls are TRBV28 and TRBJ1-2; unclear D gene. Trimming took off 4 bases at V and 3 bases at J, with 18 bases between the two ends. Germline assignment: CDR1 MDHEN and CDR2 SYDVKM. CDR3 length equals 16 residues. CDR3 coding DNA: TGTGCCAGCAGTTCGGCTGATTCGGTTTGGGACTATGGCTACACCTTC. Its protein product is CASSSADSVWDYGYTF.

The chain is built from TRBV25-1 and TRBJ2-5; D uncertain. V lost 2 bases and J lost 2, with 15 bases in between. This CDR3 is built from 16 residues. Germline lookup yields CDR1 MGHDK and CDR2 SYGVNS. The CDR3, as DNA: TGTGCCAGCAGTGAAGGAACTGGTAGGGAACAAGAGACCCAGTACTTC. Its translation is CASSEGTGREQETQYF.

The chain joins TRBV7-9 to TRBJ1-2; D is unresolved. The CDR3 consists of 16 residues. Germline V gene sequence: CDR1 SEHNR, CDR2 FQNEAQ (reference sequence). V shed 5 bases and J shed 6 bases, with 22 bases lying between them. CDR3 region: CASSPPVRQISDGYTF. As DNA, the CDR3 is TGTGCCAGCAGCCCACCCGTCCGACAAATCTCTGATGGCTACACCTTC.

V is TRBV10-3 and J is TRBJ2-7; TRBD1 agrees at 7 bases. Trimming took 0 bases from V and 1 from J; bases not matched to a gene: 6. This CDR3 comprises 16 residues. CDR1 and CDR2 (germline): ENHRY, SYGVKD. The CDR3 sequence is CAISESPRDRSYEQYF. In DNA, the CDR3 is TGTGCCATCAGTGAGTCCCCCCGGGACAGATCCTACGAGCAGTACTTC.

There are a few counts of this clone. The rearrangement uses TRBV28 and TRBJ2-3; 9 bases line up with TRBD2. The CDR3 covers 16 residues. V lost 8 bases and J lost 0; bases outside the gene matches: 9. CDR1 and CDR2 (germline): MDHEN, SYDVKM. The CDR3 sequence: CASETPLAGSTDTQYF. The DNA of the CDR3 is TGTGCCAGCGAGACCCCCCTAGCGGGGAGCACAGATACGCAGTATTTT.

V and J are TRBV10-2 and TRBJ2-7, with unresolved D. The CDR3 contains 11 residues. CDR1 and CDR2 from the germline V gene are WSHSY and SAAADI. V lost 3 bases and J lost 5, with 5 bases in between. CDR3 sequence reads: CASSDSNEQYF. The CDR3 DNA reads as TGCGCCAGCAGTGATAGCAACGAGCAGTACTTC.

V and J are TRBV21-1 and TRBJ2-7; TRBD2, the table's D call, lacks a check against the DNA. TRBV21-1 is marked as a pseudogene. The CDR3 covers 14 residues. The CDR3 DNA is TGTGCCAGCAGCAAGACTAGCGGGAGCTACGAGCAGTACTTC. Translating it yields CASSKTSGSYEQYF.

This clone was picked up one time. The CDR3 here is CASSLGARWLSGNTIYF. The CDR3 DNA reads TGTGCCAGCAGCTTAGGCGCCCGCTGGTTGTCTGGAAACACCATATATTTT. This sequence joins TRBV7-6 and TRBJ1-3; no definite D call. The ends were cut back, 1 base at V and 1 base at J, with 14 bases in the middle. CDR3 size: 17 residues. Germline lookup yields CDR1 SGHVS and CDR2 FNYEAQ.

The chain couples TRBV20-1 to TRBJ1-2; D is perhaps TRBD1 (6 bases). Germline CDR1 and CDR2: DFQATT and SNEGSKA (reference sequence). The ends were cut back, 8 bases at V and 4 bases at J, with 11 bases in the middle. The CDR3 length is 11 residues. Here the CDR3 DNA reads TGCAGTACTCGGACAGCCTATGGCTACACCTTC. Protein: CSTRTAYGYTF.

This chain connects TRBV5-1 to TRBJ2-6; no clear D. The germline V gene has CDR1 SGHRS and CDR2 YFSETQ. CDR3 length: 16 amino acids. V was clipped by 0 bases and J by 2 bases, with 9 bases between them. CDR3 amino acids: CASSLDPSTGANVLTF. The CDR3 DNA reads TGCGCCAGCAGCTTGGATCCCAGCACTGGGGCCAACGTCCTGACTTTC. Full variable domain (rest looked up from reference TRBV5-1 and TRBJ2-6): KAGVTQTPRYLIKTRGQQVTLSCSPISGHRSVSWYQQTPGQGLQFLFEYFSETQRNKGNFPGRFSGRQFSNSRSEMNVSTLELGDSALYLCASSLDPSTGANVLTFGAGSRLTVL.

The V gene is TRBV2, the J gene TRBJ2-7; 8 bases are shared with TRBD2. The ends lost 4 bases at V and 2 bases at J; junction bases unmatched: 4. This CDR3 spans 14 amino acids. CDR1 SNHLY and CDR2 FYNNEI come from the germline V gene. This CDR3 reads CASSGEAGAYEQYF. The CDR3 nucleotides are TGTGCCAGCAGTGGGGAAGCGGGGGCCTACGAGCAGTACTTC.

V usage is TRBV2 and J usage is TRBJ1-1, with D possibly being TRBD1 (5 bases). The CDR3 contains 14 residues. V lost 5 bases, J lost 1 base, and 11 bases lay in between. CDR1 is SNHLY and CDR2 is FYNNEI in the germline V gene. CDR3: CASSITQGNTEAFF. CDR3 bases: TGTGCCAGCAGTATTACCCAGGGGAACACTGAAGCTTTCTTT.

The CDR3 coding sequence is TGTGCCTGGAGTCCCGGGCAAGAGACCCAGTACTTC. This codes for CAWSPGQETQYF. The rearrangement uses TRBV30 and TRBJ2-5; D is undetermined. Germline V gene sequence: CDR1 GTSNPN, CDR2 SVGIG (reference sequence). V lost 2 bases to trimming and J lost 2 bases, with 6 bases between them. The CDR3 runs to 12 residues.

This chain connects TRBV30 to TRBJ2-7, with D unclear. Looked up from germline, CDR1 is GTSNPN and CDR2 is SVGIG (reference sequence). The V end lost 1 base, the J end lost 4 bases, and 11 bases lay between the germline ends. This CDR3 contains 13 residues. The CDR3 DNA is TGTGCCTGGAGTGCGAGTGGACCATACGAGCAGTACTTC. Protein: CAWSASGPYEQYF.

The chain couples TRBV10-1 to TRBJ2-1, with a possible D match to TRBD2 (6 bases). The CDR3 loop spans 13 amino acids. Germline V gives CDR1 WNHNN, CDR2 SYGVQD (reference sequence). Between the trimmed V and J ends, which lost 9 bases and 3 bases, there was a span of 12 bases. Written as DNA, the CDR3 is TGCGCCAGGGGGCCAGCGGGCTACAATGAGCAGTTCTTC. Translated: CARGPAGYNEQFF.

Worth noting for this clone: An end of the junction differs from the germline gene, which may be a read error. The chain employs TRBV7-8 and TRBJ1-3, with D possibly being TRBD1 (6 bases). CDR1 is SGHVS, CDR2 FQNEAQ, per germline. The CDR3 sequence is 14 residues long. The DNA of the CDR3 is TGTGCCAGCAGCGGATTAGCGGGGGGGGCAGCCAAGGATTTT. Protein product: CASSGLAGGAAKDF.

This clone was seen more than once but under ten times. The genes are TRBV6-6 and TRBJ1-5, with 9 bases matching TRBD1. Germline loops: CDR1 MNHNY, CDR2 SVGAGI (reference sequence). The trim removed 6 bases at V and 6 bases at J, leaving 6 bases unmatched. The length of the CDR3 is 14 residues. The CDR3 protein is CASRGQGSGQPQHF. CDR3 nucleotide sequence: TGTGCCAGCAGAGGACAGGGGAGCGGTCAGCCCCAGCATTTT.